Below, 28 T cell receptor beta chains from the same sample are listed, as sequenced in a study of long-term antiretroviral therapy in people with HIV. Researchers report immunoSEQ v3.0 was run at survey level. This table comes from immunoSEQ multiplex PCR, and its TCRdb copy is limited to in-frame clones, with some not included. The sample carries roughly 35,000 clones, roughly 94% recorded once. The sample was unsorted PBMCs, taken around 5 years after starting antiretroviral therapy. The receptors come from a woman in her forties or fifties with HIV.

As DNA, the CDR3 is TGTGCCAGCCTCGAGACAGGGCCCGTAGCCAAAAACATTCAGTACTTC. Residues: CASLETGPVAKNIQYF. V usage is TRBV9 and J usage is TRBJ2-4; 7 bases agree with TRBD1. CDR1 is SGDLS, CDR2 YYNGEE, per germline. The CDR3 covers 16 residues. V lost 7 bases, J lost 0 bases, and 10 bases stayed unmatched.

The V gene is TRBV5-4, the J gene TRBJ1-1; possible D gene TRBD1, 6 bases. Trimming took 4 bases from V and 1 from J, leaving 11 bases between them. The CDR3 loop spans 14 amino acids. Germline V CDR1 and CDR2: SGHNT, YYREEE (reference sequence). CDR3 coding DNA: TGTGCCAGCAGCCCCGAAGGGGGGAACACTGAAGCTTTCTTT. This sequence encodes CASSPEGGNTEAFF.

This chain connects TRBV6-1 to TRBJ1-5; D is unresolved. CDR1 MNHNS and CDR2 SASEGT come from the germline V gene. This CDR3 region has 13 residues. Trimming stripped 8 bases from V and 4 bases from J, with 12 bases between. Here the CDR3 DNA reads TGTGCCAGCTCAACAGCGCCGAATCAGCCCCAGCATTTT. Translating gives CASSTAPNQPQHF.

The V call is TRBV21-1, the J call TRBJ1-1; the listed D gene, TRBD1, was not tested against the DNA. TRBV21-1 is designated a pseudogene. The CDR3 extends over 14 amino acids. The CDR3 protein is CASSDPTGDTEAFF. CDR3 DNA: TGTGCCAGCAGCGACCCAACAGGGGACACTGAAGCTTTCTTT.

CDR3 in amino acids: CASTGQGAPNNQPQHF. DNA of the CDR3: TGTGCCAGTACTGGCCAGGGGGCACCGAACAATCAGCCCCAGCATTTT. This chain links TRBV19 with TRBJ1-5, with 8 bases fitting TRBD1. CDR1 LNHDA and CDR2 SQIVND come from the germline V gene (reference sequence). CDR3 length: 16 residues. J gave up 3 bases and V 7 bases, and 11 bases lay outside the gene matches.

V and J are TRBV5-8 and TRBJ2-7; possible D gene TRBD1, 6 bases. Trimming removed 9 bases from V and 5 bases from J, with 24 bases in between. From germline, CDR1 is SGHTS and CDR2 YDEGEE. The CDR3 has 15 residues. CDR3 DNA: TGTGCCACCCGTCGGTACCGGGACATAACGAACGAGCAGTACTTC. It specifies CATRRYRDITNEQYF.

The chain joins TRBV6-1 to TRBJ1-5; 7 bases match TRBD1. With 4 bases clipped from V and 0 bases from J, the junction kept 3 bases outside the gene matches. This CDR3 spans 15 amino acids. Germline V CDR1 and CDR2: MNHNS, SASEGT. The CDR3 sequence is CASSGQGYSNQPQHF. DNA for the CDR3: TGTGCCAGCAGTGGACAGGGATATAGCAATCAGCCCCAGCATTTT.

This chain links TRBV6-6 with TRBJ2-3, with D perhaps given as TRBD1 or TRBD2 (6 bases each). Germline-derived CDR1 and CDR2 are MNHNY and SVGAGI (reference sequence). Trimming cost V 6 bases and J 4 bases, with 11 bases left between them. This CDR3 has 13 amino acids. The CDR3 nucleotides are TGTGCCAGCAGCCACGGGGGCTCAGATACGCAGTATTTT. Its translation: CASSHGGSDTQYF.

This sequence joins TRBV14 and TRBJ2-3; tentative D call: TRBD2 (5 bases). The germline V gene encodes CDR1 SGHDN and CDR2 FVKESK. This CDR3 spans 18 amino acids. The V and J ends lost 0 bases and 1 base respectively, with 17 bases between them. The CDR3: CASSQEGYSARGTDTQYF. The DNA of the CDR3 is TGTGCCAGCAGCCAAGAAGGATACAGCGCGAGGGGCACAGATACGCAGTATTTT.

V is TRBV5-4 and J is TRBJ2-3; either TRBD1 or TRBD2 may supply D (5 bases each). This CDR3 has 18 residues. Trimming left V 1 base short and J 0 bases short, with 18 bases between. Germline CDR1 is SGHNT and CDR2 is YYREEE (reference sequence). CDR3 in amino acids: CASSLKELVGVSTDTQYF. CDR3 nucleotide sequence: TGTGCCAGCAGCTTGAAAGAGCTGGTGGGGGTTAGCACAGATACGCAGTATTTT.

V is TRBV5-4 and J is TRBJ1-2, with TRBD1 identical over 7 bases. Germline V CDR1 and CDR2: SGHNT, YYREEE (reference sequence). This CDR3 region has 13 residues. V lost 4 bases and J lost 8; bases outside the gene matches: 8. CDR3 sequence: CASSLQGKEGYTF. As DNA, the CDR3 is TGTGCCAGCAGCCTACAGGGGAAGGAAGGCTACACCTTC.

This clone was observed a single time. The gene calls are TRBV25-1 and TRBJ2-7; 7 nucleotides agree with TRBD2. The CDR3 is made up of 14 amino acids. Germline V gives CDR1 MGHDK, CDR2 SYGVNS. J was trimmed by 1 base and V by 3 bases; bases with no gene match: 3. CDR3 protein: CASSDGGLSYEQYF. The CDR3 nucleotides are TGTGCCAGCAGTGACGGGGGACTATCCTACGAGCAGTACTTC.

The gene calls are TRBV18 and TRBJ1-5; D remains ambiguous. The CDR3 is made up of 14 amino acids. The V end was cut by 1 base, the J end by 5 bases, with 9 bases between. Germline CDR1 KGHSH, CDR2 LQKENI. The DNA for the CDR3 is TGTGCCAGCTCACCACTGGCAGCCGATCAGCCCCAGCATTTT. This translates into CASSPLAADQPQHF.

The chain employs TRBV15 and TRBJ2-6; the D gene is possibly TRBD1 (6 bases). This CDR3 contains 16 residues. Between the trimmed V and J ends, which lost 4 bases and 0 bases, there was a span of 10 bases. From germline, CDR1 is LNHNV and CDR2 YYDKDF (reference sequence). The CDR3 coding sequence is TGTGCCACCAGCACAGGGGAATTCTCTGGGGCCAACGTCCTGACTTTC. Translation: CATSTGEFSGANVLTF.

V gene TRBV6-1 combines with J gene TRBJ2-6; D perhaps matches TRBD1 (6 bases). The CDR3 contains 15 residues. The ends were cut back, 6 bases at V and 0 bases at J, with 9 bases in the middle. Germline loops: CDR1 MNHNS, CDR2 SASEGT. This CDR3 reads CASRTGLSGANVLTF. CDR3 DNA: TGTGCCAGCAGGACAGGACTCTCTGGGGCCAACGTCCTGACTTTC.

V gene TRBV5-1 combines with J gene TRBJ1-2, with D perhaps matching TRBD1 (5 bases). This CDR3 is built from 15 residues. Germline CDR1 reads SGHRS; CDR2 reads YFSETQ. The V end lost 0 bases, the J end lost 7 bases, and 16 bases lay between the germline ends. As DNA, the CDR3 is TGCGCCAGCAGCTTGGCCCTCCAGGGAGTTAGTGGCTACACCTTC. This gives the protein CASSLALQGVSGYTF.

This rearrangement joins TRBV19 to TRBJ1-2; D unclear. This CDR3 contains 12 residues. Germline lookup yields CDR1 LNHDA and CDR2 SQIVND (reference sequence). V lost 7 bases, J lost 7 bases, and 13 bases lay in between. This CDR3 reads CASTAGPSGYTF. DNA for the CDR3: TGTGCCAGTACGGCGGGCCCATCTGGCTACACCTTC.

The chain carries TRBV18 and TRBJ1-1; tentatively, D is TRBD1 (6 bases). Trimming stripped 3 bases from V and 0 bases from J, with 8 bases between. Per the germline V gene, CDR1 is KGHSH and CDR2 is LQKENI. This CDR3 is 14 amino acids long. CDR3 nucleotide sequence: TGTGCCAGCTCACCGGACAGATTGAACACTGAAGCTTTCTTT. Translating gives CASSPDRLNTEAFF.

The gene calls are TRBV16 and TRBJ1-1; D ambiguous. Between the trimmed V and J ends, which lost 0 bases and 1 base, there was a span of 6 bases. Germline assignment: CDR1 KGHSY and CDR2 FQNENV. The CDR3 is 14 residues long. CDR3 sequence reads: CASSQSVRNTEAFF. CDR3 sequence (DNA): TGTGCCAGCAGCCAATCGGTGAGGAACACTGAAGCTTTCTTT.

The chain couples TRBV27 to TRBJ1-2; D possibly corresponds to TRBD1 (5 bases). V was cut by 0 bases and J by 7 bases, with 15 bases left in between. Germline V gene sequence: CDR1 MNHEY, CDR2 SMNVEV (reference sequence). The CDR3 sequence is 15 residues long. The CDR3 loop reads CASSLSGRVAGGYTF. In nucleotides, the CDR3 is TGTGCCAGCAGTTTATCGGGCAGGGTGGCTGGTGGCTACACCTTC.

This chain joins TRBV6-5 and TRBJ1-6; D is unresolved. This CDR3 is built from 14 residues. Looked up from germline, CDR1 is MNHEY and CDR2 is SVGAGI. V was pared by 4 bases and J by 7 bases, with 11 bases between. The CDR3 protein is CASSSWQPNSPLHF. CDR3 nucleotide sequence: TGTGCCAGCAGTTCATGGCAGCCAAATTCACCCCTCCACTTT.

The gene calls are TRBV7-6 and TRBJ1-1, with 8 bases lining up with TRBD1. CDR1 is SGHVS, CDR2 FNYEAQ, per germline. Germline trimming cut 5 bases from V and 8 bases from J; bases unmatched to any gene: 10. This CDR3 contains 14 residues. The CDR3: CASSRLSGGSEAFF. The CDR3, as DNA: TGTGCCAGCAGCCGACTTTCAGGGGGCTCAGAAGCTTTCTTT.

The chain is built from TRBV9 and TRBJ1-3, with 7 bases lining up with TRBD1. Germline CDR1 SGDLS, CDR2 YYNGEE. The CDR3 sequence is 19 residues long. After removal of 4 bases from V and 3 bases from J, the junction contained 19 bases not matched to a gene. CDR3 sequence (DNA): TGTGCCAGCAGCAAATGGGGGGGGGTGACAGGGTCGGGTGGAAACACCATATATTTT. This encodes CASSKWGGVTGSGGNTIYF.

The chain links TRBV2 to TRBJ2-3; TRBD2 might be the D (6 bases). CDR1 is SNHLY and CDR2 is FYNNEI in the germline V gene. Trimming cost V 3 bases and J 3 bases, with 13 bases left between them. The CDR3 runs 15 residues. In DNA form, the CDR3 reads TGTGCCAGCAGTGATGAGGGACTGGGGACAGATACGCAGTATTTT. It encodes CASSDEGLGTDTQYF.

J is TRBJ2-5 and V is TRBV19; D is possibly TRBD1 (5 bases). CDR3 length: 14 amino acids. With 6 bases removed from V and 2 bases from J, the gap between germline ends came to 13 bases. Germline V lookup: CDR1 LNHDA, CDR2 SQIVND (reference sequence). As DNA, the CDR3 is TGTGCCAGTAGCCTCTCGACAGAACAAGAGACCCAGTACTTC. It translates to CASSLSTEQETQYF.

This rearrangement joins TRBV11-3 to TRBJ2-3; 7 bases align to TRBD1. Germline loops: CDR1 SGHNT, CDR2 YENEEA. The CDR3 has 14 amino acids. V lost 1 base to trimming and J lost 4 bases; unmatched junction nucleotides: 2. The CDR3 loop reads CASSLGQGSDTQYF. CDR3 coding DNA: TGTGCCAGCAGCTTAGGACAGGGCTCAGATACGCAGTATTTT.

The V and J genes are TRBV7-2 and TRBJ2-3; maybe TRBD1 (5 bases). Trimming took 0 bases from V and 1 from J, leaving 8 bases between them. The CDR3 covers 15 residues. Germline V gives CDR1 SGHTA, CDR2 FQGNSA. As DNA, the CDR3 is TGTGCCAGCAGCTTAGCGGGGCCTGGCACAGATACGCAGTATTTT. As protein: CASSLAGPGTDTQYF.

The CDR3 DNA reads TGTGCCAGCAGTTACTCTCTCGCTCCGAACACCGGGGAGCTGTTTTTT. Its translation: CASSYSLAPNTGELFF. The chain uses TRBV6-5 and TRBJ2-2; D is ambiguous. CDR3 length: 16 residues. Germline CDR1 and CDR2: MNHEY and SVGAGI. Trimming took 0 bases from V and 0 from J, leaving 8 bases between them.